The 29 T cell receptor beta chains in this list originate from one sample, sequenced in a study of early T cells in non-severe SARS-CoV-2 infection. Via MiXCR, TCRdb re-called the 5' RACE reads, giving one row per CDR3 protein. Among under 70,000 distinct CDR3 sequences, 12% were seen once, and the ten largest hold 8% to 10%. The sequencing sample was made of whole blood. The origin of the receptors is an adult who was a healthcare worker with PCR-confirmed SARS-CoV-2 infection or an uninfected control (not recorded which).

The rearrangement joins TRBV2 to TRBJ1-5, with a possible D match to TRBD1 (6 bases). Per the germline V gene, CDR1 is SNHLY and CDR2 is FYNNEI. The V end lost 0 bases, the J end lost 2 bases, and 20 bases lay between the germline ends. This CDR3 is 19 amino acids long. CDR3 region: CASSEAPGRGDGGNQPQHF. In DNA, the CDR3 is TGTGCCAGCAGTGAAGCCCCAGGTAGGGGGGATGGTGGCAATCAGCCCCAGCATTTT.

This clonotype appeared a few times. This chain connects TRBV29-1 to TRBJ2-7, with D possibly matching TRBD1 (6 bases). The V end was cut by 5 bases, the J end by 0 bases, with 11 bases between. Looked up from germline, CDR1 is SQVTM and CDR2 is ANQGSEA. CDR3 length equals 13 residues. The DNA for the CDR3 is TGCAGCGTTCACCGGGACAACTCCTACGAGCAGTACTTC. This codes for CSVHRDNSYEQYF.

At least ten counts were recorded for this clonotype. The chain combines TRBV11-3 with TRBJ2-1; a weak D match, TRBD1 (6 bases). The CDR3 has 14 residues. CDR1 and CDR2 (germline): SGHNT, YENEEA. Between the trimmed V and J ends, which lost 5 bases and 7 bases, there was a span of 15 bases. The CDR3 reads CASSATGPPNEQFF. The CDR3 DNA reads as TGTGCCAGCAGCGCAACAGGGCCGCCGAATGAGCAGTTCTTC.

A few counts support this clonotype. The CDR3 spells CASSVHDEQFF. The CDR3 region has the DNA TGTGCCAGCAGCGTACACGATGAGCAGTTCTTC. V is TRBV9 and J is TRBJ2-1; D is ambiguous. CDR3 length: 11 amino acids. Per germline, CDR1 SGDLS and CDR2 YYNGEE. Trimming took off 1 base at V and 8 bases at J, with 4 bases between the two ends.

Only a few counts were recorded for this clonotype. This chain connects TRBV9 to TRBJ1-2; 7 bases match TRBD1. The CDR3 consists of 12 residues. V shed 3 bases and J 4 bases; nucleotides not matched to a gene: 0. From germline, CDR1 is SGDLS and CDR2 YYNGEE. CDR3 in DNA: TGTGCCAGCAGCGGGGACAGCTATGGCTACACCTTC. This encodes CASSGDSYGYTF.

The chain has TRBV28 and TRBJ1-2; 9 positions agree with TRBD1. The CDR3 runs to 15 residues. V trimming: 3 bases; J trimming: 7 bases; junction bases outside the gene matches: 9. Germline-derived CDR1 and CDR2 are MDHEN and SYDVKM. The CDR3 bases are TGTGCCAGCAGTTTCCCGGGACAGGGAACGGGTGGCTACACCTTC. This codes for CASSFPGQGTGGYTF.

This clonotype was observed a handful of times. The V call is TRBV28, the J call TRBJ2-7; perhaps TRBD2 as D (5 bases). V was trimmed by 5 bases and J by 2 bases, leaving 13 bases between them. From germline, CDR1 is MDHEN and CDR2 SYDVKM. The CDR3 has 14 amino acids. CDR3 bases: TGTGCCAGCAGTGCTGATAATAGCGCCTACGAGCAGTACTTC. It specifies CASSADNSAYEQYF. Combining the CDR3 with reference TRBV28 and TRBJ2-7 gives the whole variable domain DVKVTQSSRYLVKRTGEKVFLECVQDMDHENMFWYRQDPGLGLRLIYFSYDVKMKEKGDIPEGYSVSREKKERFSLILESASTNQTSMYLCASSADNSAYEQYFGPGTRLTVT.

This sequence joins TRBV7-9 and TRBJ1-1; D is perhaps TRBD1 (6 bases). The V and J ends lost 7 bases and 4 bases respectively, with 19 bases between them. The length of the CDR3 is 15 residues. The germline V gene encodes CDR1 SEHNR and CDR2 FQNEAQ (reference sequence). The chain's CDR3 is CASTPLGRGGTEAFF. As DNA, the CDR3 is TGTGCCAGCACCCCTCTAGGTAGGGGGGGCACTGAAGCTTTCTTT.

This clonotype was seen more than once but under ten times. The chain recombines TRBV11-3 with TRBJ2-7; D tentatively fits TRBD1 or TRBD2 (5 bases each). This CDR3 region has 14 residues. Trimming left V 5 bases short and J 2 bases short, with 13 bases between. Germline CDR1 reads SGHNT; CDR2 reads YENEEA. The CDR3 loop reads CASSRRDPPYEQYF. CDR3 nucleotides: TGTGCCAGCAGCCGCCGGGACCCCCCCTACGAGCAGTACTTC.

Remarks on this clonotype: A much larger clone differs by one base, so this may be a read error. V is TRBV6-5 and J is TRBJ2-6; maybe TRBD1 (5 bases). CDR1 MNHEY and CDR2 SVGAGI come from the germline V gene. The CDR3 is made up of 16 amino acids. CDR3 amino acids: CASSLLARSGANVQTF. The CDR3 coding sequence is TGTGCCAGCAGCTTACTCGCCCGCTCTGGGGCCAACGTCCAGACTTTC.

For this clonotype: One junction end does not reproduce the germline sequence, and a read error may be involved. The chain links TRBV29-1 to TRBJ2-3; 7 bases are shared with TRBD2. The CDR3 extends over 14 amino acids. Germline V lookup: CDR1 SQVTM, CDR2 ANQGSEA. CDR3 residues: CSIEGLADSDTQYF. The CDR3 DNA reads as TGCAGCATTGAAGGGCTAGCGGATTCAGATACGCAGTATTTT.

This chain joins TRBV11-2 and TRBJ2-5, with D possibly called TRBD1 or TRBD2 (5 bases each). The V and J ends lost 5 bases and 5 bases respectively, with 12 bases between them. Germline assignment: CDR1 SGHAT and CDR2 FQNNGV. This CDR3 region has 13 residues. The CDR3 region is CASSPPGAETQYF. The CDR3 nucleotides read TGTGCCAGCAGCCCCCCCGGGGCCGAGACCCAGTACTTC.

This clonotype was counted ten times or more. The CDR3 DNA reads TGTGCCAGCAGCTTGGTGGCAGGTGGACTGGAGTTCTTC. As protein: CASSLVAGGLEFF. This chain links TRBV5-5 with TRBJ2-1, with a tentative D call TRBD2 (5 bases). Germline V CDR1 and CDR2: SGHKS, YYEKEE (reference sequence). CDR3 length: 13 residues. Trimming pared 0 bases from V and 14 bases from J, leaving 15 bases between.

This clonotype occurred many times. The genes are TRBV20-1 and TRBJ2-3; unclear D gene. Germline lookup yields CDR1 DFQATT and CDR2 SNEGSKA (reference sequence). CDR3 length equals 11 residues. Trimming removed 3 bases from V and 4 bases from J, with 5 bases in between. The CDR3 nucleotides are TGCAGTGCTAGTTATGCAGATACGCAGTATTTT. Translation: CSASYADTQYF.

The chain couples TRBV30 to TRBJ1-5; maybe TRBD1 (6 bases). Germline assignment: CDR1 GTSNPN and CDR2 SVGIG (reference sequence). V lost 2 bases to trimming and J lost 4 bases, with 9 bases between them. The CDR3 spans 13 residues. The CDR3 loop reads CAWSSQGNQPQHF. The CDR3 DNA follows: TGTGCCTGGAGTAGCCAGGGGAATCAGCCCCAGCATTTT.

Many counts were recorded for this clonotype. The chain carries TRBV7-9 and TRBJ1-1, with TRBD1 matching 7 bases. This CDR3 has 14 residues. Germline CDR1 reads SEHNR; CDR2 reads FQNEAQ (reference sequence). The V segment lost 5 bases and the J segment 5 bases; nucleotides outside the gene matches: 8. CDR3 loop: CASSTPGQSTEAFF. In DNA, the CDR3 is TGTGCCAGCAGCACTCCGGGACAGAGTACTGAAGCTTTCTTT.

In this sample, this clonotype turned up a few times. The V gene is TRBV29-1, the J gene TRBJ2-1, with TRBD1 as a possible D gene (5 bases). CDR1 and CDR2 from the germline V gene are SQVTM and ANQGSEA. Deletions cut 7 bases from V and 3 bases from J, with 19 bases between. This CDR3 spans 15 amino acids. For the CDR3, the DNA is TGCAGCGGATTACCGGACATTCAACGCTACAATGAGCAGTTCTTC. This sequence encodes CSGLPDIQRYNEQFF.

The chain joins TRBV15 to TRBJ2-7; D might be TRBD2 (6 bases). The CDR3 consists of 13 residues. Germline CDR1 LNHNV, CDR2 YYDKDF (reference sequence). Trimming cost V 3 bases and J 1 base, with 7 bases left between them. As DNA, the CDR3 is TGTGCCACCAGCAGGGAGGGGTCCTACGAGCAGTACTTC. Translation gives CATSREGSYEQYF.

CDR3: CATSGPSVGSTEAFF. DNA for the CDR3: TGTGCCACTTCGGGGCCCTCAGTAGGGAGCACTGAAGCTTTCTTT. The chain couples TRBV28 to TRBJ1-1, with D maybe TRBD1 (5 bases). The germline V gene has CDR1 MDHEN and CDR2 SYDVKM. The CDR3 totals 15 residues. The germline V and J ends were trimmed by 10 bases and 4 bases, with 22 bases remaining between them.

This clonotype was detected a few times. The V and J genes are TRBV18 and TRBJ2-5; the D gene is possibly TRBD1 (6 bases). The CDR3 extends over 13 amino acids. CDR1 KGHSH and CDR2 LQKENI come from the germline V gene. The V end was cut by 5 bases, the J end by 4 bases, with 11 bases between. The CDR3 region is CASSSRGGETQYF. DNA for the CDR3: TGTGCCAGCTCAAGCAGGGGTGGAGAGACCCAGTACTTC.

A note on this clonotype: One end of the junction does not line up with germline, which may come from a read error. For the CDR3, the DNA is TGTGCTAGCAGCCGAGGACAGCAAGAGACCCAGTACTTC. It yields the protein CASSRGQQETQYF. The chain uses TRBV7-7 and TRBJ2-5, with TRBD1 as a possible D gene (6 bases). The CDR3 has 13 residues. The V gene's germline CDR1 is SSHAT and CDR2 FNYEAQ (reference sequence). Together with reference TRBV7-7 and TRBJ2-5, the CDR3 gives the full variable domain: GAGVSQSPRYKVTKRGQDVTLRCDPISSHATLYWYQQALGQGPEFLTYFNYEAQPDKSGLPSDRFSAERPEGSISTLTIQRTEQRDSAMYRCASSRGQQETQYFGPGTRLLVL.

The chain employs TRBV4-2 and TRBJ2-2, with TRBD2 matching 12 bases. CDR1 and CDR2 (germline): LGHNA, YNFKEQ. The CDR3 is 18 residues long. V lost 0 bases, J lost 1 base, and 3 bases stayed unmatched. CDR3 bases: TGTGCCAGCAGCCAAGATGGACTAGCGGGACAGAACACCGGGGAGCTGTTTTTT. Residues: CASSQDGLAGQNTGELFF.

This clonotype was observed many times. The V and J genes are TRBV11-3 and TRBJ1-3; D is uncertain. Trimming stripped 0 bases from V and 2 bases from J, with 8 bases between. The CDR3 has 15 residues. Germline values: CDR1 SGHNT, CDR2 YENEEA. The CDR3 DNA reads TGTGCCAGCAGCTTAGATCCCGGGACTGGAAACACCATATATTTT. Its protein is CASSLDPGTGNTIYF.

This clonotype appeared many times. The chain is built from TRBV5-4 and TRBJ2-6; D unclear. The germline gives CDR1 SGHNT, CDR2 YYREEE (reference sequence). The CDR3 is made up of 16 amino acids. Trimming took 0 bases from V and 0 from J, leaving 7 bases between them. The CDR3 nucleotides read TGTGCCAGCAGCTTGGACGGCCACTCTGGGGCCAACGTCCTGACTTTC. It codes for CASSLDGHSGANVLTF. The full variable domain, completed using reference TRBV5-4 and TRBJ2-6, is ETGVTQSPTHLIKTRGQQVTLRCSSQSGHNTVSWYQQALGQGPQFIFQYYREEENGRGNFPPRFSGLQFPNYSSELNVNALELDDSALYLCASSLDGHSGANVLTFGAGSRLTVL.

The chain joins TRBV27 to TRBJ1-1; unclear D gene. The length of the CDR3 is 15 residues. Germline CDR1 MNHEY, CDR2 SMNVEV (reference sequence). The V end was cut by 5 bases, the J end by 1 base, with 14 bases between. The CDR3 loop is CASSPEAVSNTEAFF. The CDR3 DNA is TGTGCCAGCAGTCCAGAGGCAGTTTCGAACACTGAAGCTTTCTTT.

The rearrangement joins TRBV9 to TRBJ1-2, with D possibly matching TRBD1 (5 bases). CDR3 length: 15 residues. Deletions cut 1 base from V and 7 bases from J, with 17 bases between. Germline V gives CDR1 SGDLS, CDR2 YYNGEE. The CDR3 reads CASSVQNGGAAGYTF. CDR3 nucleotides: TGTGCCAGCAGCGTACAAAATGGGGGAGCAGCTGGCTACACCTTC.

This clonotype showed up many times. V usage is TRBV2 and J usage is TRBJ2-1, with a weak D call TRBD2 (6 bases). The CDR3 totals 15 residues. The germline V gene has CDR1 SNHLY and CDR2 FYNNEI. The ends were cut back, 4 bases at V and 2 bases at J, with 12 bases in the middle. CDR3 in DNA: TGTGCCAGCAGTGGGACTACTACTACCTACAATGAGCAGTTCTTC. Its protein is CASSGTTTTYNEQFF.

The CDR3 region is CASSQEKWQAGANVLTF. CDR3 DNA sequence: TGTGCCAGCAGCCAAGAGAAGTGGCAGGCTGGGGCCAACGTCCTGACTTTC. The J gene is TRBJ2-6, the V gene TRBV3-2. TRBV3-2 has pseudogene status. CDR3 length equals 17 residues.

The chain couples TRBV9 to TRBJ2-3, with 8 bases aligning to TRBD1. V lost 4 bases and J lost 11; bases outside the gene matches: 6. This CDR3 contains 12 residues. Germline V CDR1 and CDR2: SGDLS, YYNGEE. CDR3 in amino acids: CASSIRGREQYF. Here the CDR3 DNA reads TGTGCCAGCAGCATCAGGGGGCGGGAGCAGTATTTT.